This T cell receptor (beta chain) is drawn from a study of blood T cell repertoires in COVID-19 (dated by TCRdb to the early 2020s). Regarding the study in general: The collaborator samples originated in the United States, Italy and Spain and spanned the acute and convalescent phases of COVID-19. The material from the prospective study consisted of cDNA or gDNA derived from T cells, B-cell-depleted T cells, or PBMCs. Subjects who had been exposed to COVID-19, were actively infected with it, or had recovered from it provided the deeply sampled blood TCRbeta repertoires that made up the dataset. The repertoires were made available in a free public database intended to serve as a resource for research on the immune response to SARS-CoV-2. Samples came from the ongoing ImmuneRACE study (first 160 participants) plus 1,254 subjects from 6 global collaborators. A de-identified subject ID, COVID-19 status, age in years and sex were almost always included in the sample metadata. Where HLA class I and class II types were available, the types were taken from metadata supplied by the sample provider, not from assay-based typing.

TCRbeta CDR3 regions were amplified from genomic DNA by means of the immunoSEQ Assay, a bias-controlled multiplex PCR. The original pipeline was this. Within the assay, amplification of reference gene primers was used to estimate how many nucleated cells each sample contained. To quantify the absolute abundance of each unique TCRbeta CDR3 rearrangement, sequence reads were collapsed and filtered. For each sample, productive Simpson clonality was calculated as the square root of Simpson's diversity index over productive rearrangements. TCRdb stores this immuneACCESS table with in-frame sequences only. Part of the clones is absent; in the studies checked, under half of the shortfall reflects unresolved V genes, and no reason is known for the rest. V and J calls and clone size are given by that table; D and trimming were obtained from the DNA. Across this sample there are just over 95,000 clones, with roughly 89% seen only once. The ten largest clones represent roughly 14% of the sample.

Whole blood was collected in K2EDTA tubes by collaborating institutions according to the institutions' own protocols. For TCRbeta analysis, collaborators shipped samples as frozen whole blood, isolated PBMCs, or DNA extracted from either of those sample types. This clone was picked up a small number of times. Its antigen specificity is not known. No base qualities exist here, and no much larger clone lies one base off it. General conclusions and limits of the study: How much clinical and demographic metadata was included differed by source and by participant, and the metadata was provided uncurated.

V lost 1 base and J lost 5 bases; the stretch between them is 14 bases long. The CDR3 runs 16 amino acids, cysteine and phenylalanine included. Solely the CDR3 DNA is kept, with 48 bases framed from the first base. Taken from the germline V gene, the CDR1 and CDR2 loops are LGHNA and YNFKEQ. This TCR came from a human donor in a cohort sampled during active COVID-19. Rearrangement joined TRBV4-2 to TRBJ2-2; a tentative D call is TRBD2 (6 bases match). The sample was peripheral blood. The nucleotide sequence reads as follows: TGTGCCAGCAGCCAAGTCCACGGGAGCCTAACCGGGGAGCTGTTTTTT. Its amino acids are CASSQVHGSLTGELFF.